What follows are 9 T cell receptor beta chains derived from one specimen sequenced in a study of T cells after posttransplantation cyclophosphamide. Cells defined as naive were viable CD3+CD4+ or CD3+CD8+ and CCR7+CD45RA+CD45RO-CD95-CD27+CD28+. Generated by immunoSEQ multiplex PCR, the TCRdb table keeps only in-frame clones and is missing some. In the table there are 15,000 to 20,000 clones, 94% of which are singletons. Sequencing used naive CD4+ T cells sorted from blood. The receptors were gathered from a woman aged 45-59 years in good health and a related stem cell transplant donor.

This clone was counted a single time. The chain is built from TRBV20-1 and TRBJ1-2, with D possibly TRBD1 on 6 matching bases. The CDR3 contains 11 residues. Germline lookup yields CDR1 DFQATT and CDR2 SNEGSKA (reference sequence). With 7 bases removed from V and 6 bases from J, the gap between germline ends came to 12 bases. For the CDR3, the DNA is TGCAGTGTAGGGGGTGTGGATGGCTACACCTTC. Residues: CSVGGVDGYTF.

CDR3 protein: CSAVITGGVDGYTF. The CDR3 DNA reads TGCAGCGCTGTCATCACGGGGGGCGTGGATGGCTACACCTTC. The chain couples TRBV29-1 to TRBJ1-2; TRBD1 is a possible D gene (6 bases). Germline values: CDR1 SQVTM, CDR2 ANQGSEA. The CDR3 runs 14 residues. Trimming left V 7 bases short and J 6 bases short, with 21 bases between.

The chain is built from TRBV5-1 and TRBJ2-7; TRBD1 aligns across 12 bases. This CDR3 region has 15 residues. Germline V CDR1 and CDR2: SGHRS, YFSETQ. V gave up 4 bases and J gave up 7 bases; unmatched junction bases: 9. The CDR3, as DNA: TGCGCCAGCAGCCCGCGGGGACAGGGGGCAAGGGAGCAGTACTTC. This codes for CASSPRGQGAREQYF.

V gene TRBV30 combines with J gene TRBJ1-5; D gene unclear. V gave up 0 bases and J gave up 4 bases, with 10 bases separating them. The length of the CDR3 is 14 residues. The germline V gene has CDR1 GTSNPN and CDR2 SVGIG (reference sequence). CDR3 nucleotides: TGTGCCTGGAGTGTATCAAGTACAAATCAGCCCCAGCATTTT. Its protein product is CAWSVSSTNQPQHF.

The chain couples TRBV29-1 to TRBJ1-2; D remains unclear. Germline V gene sequence: CDR1 SQVTM, CDR2 ANQGSEA. The CDR3 is 12 amino acids. V shed 7 bases and J shed 8 bases, with 17 bases lying between them. CDR3 region: CSALQGTGGYTF. CDR3 bases: TGCAGCGCCCTACAAGGAACGGGGGGCTACACCTTC.

This chain connects TRBV7-9 to TRBJ1-3; 8 nucleotides agree with TRBD1. Losses at the gene ends were 3 bases for V and 4 bases for J; bases not matched to a gene: 8. Germline CDR1 and CDR2: SEHNR and FQNEAQ (reference sequence). CDR3 length equals 16 residues. The CDR3 DNA reads as TGTGCCAGCAGCTTGGCCGGCAGGGGGCCAGGAAACACCATATATTTT. Translation gives CASSLAGRGPGNTIYF.

V usage is TRBV5-1 and J usage is TRBJ2-5, with a possible D match to TRBD2 (6 bases). Germline V gene sequence: CDR1 SGHRS, CDR2 YFSETQ. V dropped 1 base and J dropped 2 bases, with 6 bases sitting between them. The CDR3 is made up of 13 amino acids. CDR3 protein: CASSLRGQETQYF. The DNA for the CDR3 is TGCGCCAGCAGCTTGCGGGGGCAAGAGACCCAGTACTTC. The complete variable domain, with remaining parts taken from reference TRBV5-1 and TRBJ2-5, reads KAGVTQTPRYLIKTRGQQVTLSCSPISGHRSVSWYQQTPGQGLQFLFEYFSETQRNKGNFPGRFSGRQFSNSRSEMNVSTLELGDSALYLCASSLRGQETQYFGPGTRLLVL.

The V call is TRBV9, the J call TRBJ1-1, with D hard to call. Deletions cut 4 bases from V and 3 bases from J, with 19 bases between. CDR1 SGDLS and CDR2 YYNGEE come from the germline V gene. This CDR3 is 16 amino acids long. The CDR3 coding sequence is TGTGCCAGCAGCCTTCAATCGACACGAAGTCACACTGAAGCTTTCTTT. Protein: CASSLQSTRSHTEAFF.

The chain links TRBV4-1 to TRBJ1-2; D is uncertain. The CDR3 runs to 13 residues. Germline V gene lookup returns CDR1 MGHRA and CDR2 YSYEKL. The V end lost 4 bases, the J end lost 4 bases, and 10 bases lay between the germline ends. CDR3 nucleotides: TGCGCCAGCAGCCGCCCCGGAGTCTATGGCTACACCTTC. Its protein product is CASSRPGVYGYTF.